A selection of T cell receptor beta chains follows, all from one sample in a study of cytomegalovirus exposure and HLA in healthy donors. The method was immunoSEQ multiplex PCR; TCRdb's version includes in-frame clones alone and lacks a portion of them. The sample holds over 50,000 clones. The sample taken for sequencing was PBMCs. The receptors originated from a man aged 45 to 65 in good health and CMV-seropositive. Each CDR3 is given with its conserved first and last residue. A D gene is named only where the DNA matches it firmly.

V gene,D gene,CDR3 protein
TRBV18,TRBD1,CASSEGTGLSNQPQHF
TRBV6-1,-,CASTARDYGYTF
TRBV4-3,TRBD1,CASSQRGTGETWAKNIQYF
TRBV28,-,CASSKTGGRDYGYTF
TRBV7-2,TRBD1,CASSPKTGGNYGYTF
TRBV5-6,-,CASSLGRGYNEQFF
TRBV25-1,TRBD1,CASSEWGQGRYQFF
TRBV7-8,TRBD1,CASSPRGFRDEQFF
TRBV29-1,-,CSVDRGATYNEQFF
TRBV7-8,TRBD2,CASSSTSGRALNEQFF
TRBV15,-,CATSEALRANVLTF
TRBV5-4,TRBD1,CASSLTGGLETQYF
TRBV28,-,CASSSGGFANYGYTF
TRBV5-4,TRBD1,CASSQDRGSYNEQFF
TRBV5-8,TRBD2,CASSLGVGGGKNIQYF
TRBV6-1,-,CASSEGGLGKRAFF
TRBV7-6,-,CASSLSGGMNTEAFF
TRBV28,TRBD1,CASSQGGYGYTF
TRBV5-1,TRBD2,CASSLRIAGETDNEQFF
TRBV9,-,CASSVFPTDTQYF
TRBV6-6,TRBD1,CASNPGQNLYEQYF
TRBV7-3,-,CASSLNRGENTEAFF
TRBV5-4,-,CASSLAPRQTNYGYTF
TRBV9,-,CASSGQEAGELFF
TRBV28,TRBD1,CASTGTGFQYEQYF
TRBV30,-,CAWSVFWGAYEQYF
TRBV13,TRBD2,CASSSIGLAGTSYEQYF
TRBV6-5,-,CATTRGGTDNEQFF
TRBV4-3,-,CASSQEGRSYNEQFF
TRBV4-1,TRBD1,CASSQDRGQGANYGYTF
TRBV18,TRBD1,CASSLDQGADGYTF
TRBV2,-,CASHVTARHEAFF
TRBV4-1,TRBD2,CASSQEWAGGLTDTQYF
TRBV7-3,-,CASSLTGSQMNTEAFF
TRBV5-1,TRBD2,CASSLGRSGRRTYNEQFF
TRBV6-1,-,CASSKGTRLAPYEQYF
TRBV4-1,TRBD1,CASSQDHYRGAYEQYF
TRBV7-2,-,CASSLADGGARGYTF
TRBV6-5,TRBD2,CASSSGLPSTDTQYF
TRBV2,-,CASSQTEYEQYF
TRBV7-6,TRBD2,CASSSPSGRLEQFF
TRBV6-5,TRBD1,CASRLGQNYGYTF
TRBV29-1,TRBD1,CSVDRQGPSSDNEQFF
TRBV4-3,TRBD2,CASSQEASGVGELFF
TRBV4-1,TRBD1,CASSFQQGSGTEAFF
TRBV30,-,CAWSSPGNLGGELFF
TRBV29-1,TRBD1,CSVVSGQGRYEQYF
TRBV7-9,TRBD1,CASSFPQGARDTEAFF
TRBV6-5,-,CASKGDWTGNTIYF
TRBV16,-,CASSQGGTGTSLTQYF
TRBV4-3,TRBD2,CASSQDRPNSGGPQETQYF
TRBV6-1,TRBD1,CASSESRGLGGQPQHF
TRBV28,-,CASIGGRGTEAFF
TRBV19,-,CASSIEHSANTGELFF